This T cell receptor (beta chain) originates from a study of T cells after somatic rescue of genetic block. Assay: immunoSEQ multiplex PCR; the TCRdb copy retains only in-frame clones and omits some. Among some 15,000 clones listed, about three quarters were seen once. The V end was cut by 6 bases, the J end by 2 bases, with 5 bases between. Germline loops: CDR1 MNHEY, CDR2 SVGAGI. This CDR3 spans 11 amino acids. The genes are TRBV6-5 and TRBJ2-7, with D hard to call. Sequences were obtained from peripheral blood mononuclear cells (PBMCs). This sequence was found in a man aged 18 to 35. The CDR3 region is CASSGPYEQYF. As DNA, the CDR3 is TGTGCCAGCAGCGGGCCCTACGAGCAGTACTTC.